This TCR beta chain was obtained from a study of naive and memory T cell subsets. The CDR3 length is 14 residues. V was cut by 4 bases and J by 1 base, with 11 bases left in between. Germline assignment: CDR1 SGHDT and CDR2 YYEEEE. The sample holds one count of this clonotype. What it recognizes is unknown. Study-wide results and limits: Naive repertoires, especially CD8, held a few larger clonotypes, possibly memory cells re-expressing CD45RA. Activation and differentiation may alter RNA-based TCR counts.

Both TRBC1 and TRBC2 were covered by a beta constant-region primer of two equimolar oligonucleotides. Nested alpha and beta constant-region primers with the SP2 primer drove four PCR rounds on ligated cDNA. TCRdb called the UMI-ligation and nested PCR reads again in MiXCR, with one record for every CDR3 protein. This table has 80,000 or so distinct CDR3 sequences, 9% to 9.5% appearing once. The chain uses TRBV5-6 and TRBJ1-2; D is uncertain. The origin of this receptor is a human donor in good health. The sequencing input was naive CD8+ T cells from blood. The CDR3 sequence: CASSPQDFNYGYTF. DNA for the CDR3: TGTGCCAGCAGCCCACAAGATTTTAACTATGGCTACACCTTC.